Each of the 29 T cell receptor beta chains below was sequenced from the same sample in a study of beta chain features in type 1 diabetes. General observations from the study: TCRB CDR3s from Type 1 diabetes patients were moderately but significantly shorter in all four CD4+ subsets.

What these receptors recognize is not known. Every isolated RNA sample was fully reverse transcribed, so sequencing captured expressed TCRB transcripts. Assay used: immunoSEQ multiplex PCR; TCRdb lists only in-frame clones, some missing. The repertoire holds hundreds of thousands of clones, with about an eighth as singletons. The specimen sequenced was naive CD4+ T cells from blood. The receptor source for this set is a man between 18 and 35 years old with type 1 diabetes.

This clone was recorded a few times. J is TRBJ2-5 and V is TRBV11-2, with D uncertain. Trimming removed 5 bases at V and 5 bases at J, with 9 bases between. The CDR3 contains 12 residues. The V gene's germline CDR1 is SGHAT and CDR2 FQNNGV. CDR3 loop: CASSPSPETQYF. In DNA, the CDR3 is TGTGCCAGCAGCCCCAGTCCCGAGACCCAGTACTTC.

Only a few counts were recorded for this clone. The chain recombines TRBV28 with TRBJ2-7; TRBD2 aligns across 12 bases. Unmatched junction bases numbered 3, after V lost 4 bases and J lost 2 bases. CDR3 length: 15 residues. CDR1 and CDR2 (germline): MDHEN, SYDVKM. CDR3 protein: CASSSWTSGTYEQYF. The CDR3 DNA is TGTGCCAGCAGTTCTTGGACTAGCGGGACCTACGAGCAGTACTTC. The whole variable domain, filled in from reference TRBV28 and TRBJ2-7, reads DVKVTQSSRYLVKRTGEKVFLECVQDMDHENMFWYRQDPGLGLRLIYFSYDVKMKEKGDIPEGYSVSREKKERFSLILESASTNQTSMYLCASSSWTSGTYEQYFGPGTRLTVT.

This CDR3 reads CASSLLQGGTEAFF. The CDR3 region has the DNA TGTGCCAGCAGCTTGTTACAGGGGGGGACTGAAGCTTTCTTT. This rearrangement joins TRBV7-2 to TRBJ1-1; 8 positions match TRBD1. J was trimmed by 5 bases and V by 3 bases; bases with no gene match: 5. The CDR3 runs 14 residues. Germline V CDR1 and CDR2: SGHTA, FQGNSA.

This clone was seen a handful of times. The chain recombines TRBV7-9 with TRBJ1-1; 7 nucleotides line up with TRBD1. V shed 5 bases, J shed 0 bases, and the junction held 12 bases outside the gene matches. The germline CDR1 and CDR2 sequences are SEHNR and FQNEAQ (reference sequence). The CDR3 covers 17 residues. The CDR3 DNA sequence: TGTGCCAGCAGCCGACCGGGCGAGGGGGCCTTGAACACTGAAGCTTTCTTT. Translation gives CASSRPGEGALNTEAFF.

CDR3 amino acids: CAWGGISEKLFF. In nucleotides, the CDR3 is TGTGCCTGGGGGGGGATCTCCGAAAAACTGTTTTTT. J is TRBJ1-4 and V is TRBV30; D might be TRBD1 (5 bases). Per the germline V gene, CDR1 is GTSNPN and CDR2 is SVGIG (reference sequence). Trimming took off 5 bases at V and 8 bases at J, with 12 bases between the two ends. The CDR3 sequence is 12 residues long.

With respect to this clone: Its ends do not fully match the called genes, so a read error is possible. The V gene is TRBV18, the J gene TRBJ1-2; 9 positions match TRBD1. Germline assignment: CDR1 KGHSH and CDR2 LQKENI. CDR3 length: 14 residues. The CDR3, as DNA: TGTGCCAGCTCACCACGGGACAGGGACTACGGCTACACCTTC. Its protein is CASSPRDRDYGYTF.

This clone was detected a few times. This chain connects TRBV5-4 to TRBJ1-1, with TRBD1 as a possible D gene (5 bases). Germline-derived CDR1 and CDR2 are SGHNT and YYREEE (reference sequence). V was cut by 0 bases and J by 1 base, with 10 bases left in between. The CDR3 is made up of 15 amino acids. CDR3 in amino acids: CASSLGLRENTEAFF. The CDR3 DNA is TGTGCCAGCAGCTTGGGTCTCAGGGAGAACACTGAAGCTTTCTTT.

This clone appeared a few times. J is TRBJ1-2 and V is TRBV7-9; possibly TRBD1 for D (6 bases). The length of the CDR3 is 16 residues. CDR1 and CDR2 from the germline V gene are SEHNR and FQNEAQ (reference sequence). Trimming removed 2 bases from V and 0 bases from J, with 13 bases in between. DNA for the CDR3: TGTGCCAGCAGCTTACTTCAACAGGGAGCTAACTATGGCTACACCTTC. Translating it yields CASSLLQQGANYGYTF.

The chain is built from TRBV2 and TRBJ2-5; no clear D. V was trimmed by 6 bases and J by 0 bases, leaving 5 bases between them. The germline CDR1 and CDR2 sequences are SNHLY and FYNNEI. The CDR3 spans 12 residues. The CDR3 reads CASRGYQETQYF. The CDR3 region has the DNA TGTGCCAGCAGGGGCTACCAAGAGACCCAGTACTTC. Full variable domain (missing parts from reference TRBV2 and TRBJ2-5): EPEVTQTPSHQVTQMGQEVILRCVPISNHLYFYWYRQILGQKVEFLVSFYNNEISEKSEIFDDQFSVERPDGSNFTLKIRSTKLEDSAMYFCASRGYQETQYFGPGTRLLVL.

In its sample, this clone was seen a few times. The chain recombines TRBV7-9 with TRBJ2-1; 10 bases fit TRBD2. Germline V gene lookup returns CDR1 SEHNR and CDR2 FQNEAQ (reference sequence). The CDR3 has 17 residues. V lost 5 bases and J lost 1; bases outside the gene matches: 8. The CDR3 sequence: CASSLRTSGKSYNEQFF. CDR3 nucleotides: TGTGCCAGCAGCCTGCGGACTAGCGGAAAGTCCTACAATGAGCAGTTCTTC.

The chain is built from TRBV14 and TRBJ2-5; D might be TRBD1 or TRBD2, each matching 5 bases. This CDR3 has 17 amino acids. CDR1 is SGHDN, CDR2 FVKESK, per germline. Deletions cut 5 bases from V and 0 bases from J, with 19 bases between. The CDR3 region has the DNA TGTGCCAGCAGCTCGACCGGGGACGGGTCGTACCAAGAGACCCAGTACTTC. Translating gives CASSSTGDGSYQETQYF.

This clone showed up just a few times. The genes are TRBV27 and TRBJ2-5; D is possibly TRBD1 (5 bases). Trimming left V 3 bases short and J 1 base short, with 15 bases between. The CDR3 spans 16 residues. CDR1 MNHEY and CDR2 SMNVEV come from the germline V gene (reference sequence). CDR3 amino acids: CASSFRPGQFQETQYF. In nucleotides, the CDR3 is TGTGCCAGCAGTTTTCGCCCAGGACAATTCCAAGAGACCCAGTACTTC.

The sample holds a few counts of this clone. This chain links TRBV20-1 with TRBJ1-2, with D perhaps TRBD1 (6 bases). This CDR3 region has 11 residues. Germline V gene lookup returns CDR1 DFQATT and CDR2 SNEGSKA (reference sequence). CDR3 bases: TGCAGATTAGGGGGGGACTATGGCTACACCTTC. Amino acid sequence: CRLGGDYGYTF.

This clone has only a few counts. This sequence joins TRBV13 and TRBJ2-1; 12 nucleotides line up with TRBD2. CDR1 PRHDT and CDR2 FYEKMQ come from the germline V gene (reference sequence). Trimming removed 5 bases from V and 1 base from J; junction bases left unmatched: 12. CDR3 length: 19 residues. DNA of the CDR3: TGTGCCAGCAGCCCACCCCCCCTAGCGGGAGGGCAATCCTACAATGAGCAGTTCTTC. Protein: CASSPPPLAGGQSYNEQFF. Full variable domain (outside the CDR3, taken from reference TRBV13 and TRBJ2-1): AAGVIQSPRHLIKEKRETATLKCYPIPRHDTVYWYQQGPGQDPQFLISFYEKMQSDKGSIPDRFSAQQFSDYHSELNMSSLELGDSALYFCASSPPPLAGGQSYNEQFFGPGTRLTVL.

J is TRBJ2-5 and V is TRBV5-7; D might be TRBD1 (6 bases). TRBV5-7 is treated as an ORF (open reading frame) with a function not yet certain. Trimming removed 2 bases from V and 5 bases from J, with 19 bases in between. This CDR3 region has 16 residues. The CDR3 DNA is TGTGCCAGCAGCTTAGGACAGTACGGGACGATTGAGACCCAGTACTTC. As protein: CASSLGQYGTIETQYF.

The DNA of the CDR3 is TGCGCCAGCAGCCAAGAGGGGCCAGTTGCAGGTGAAAAACTGTTTTTT. It yields the protein CASSQEGPVAGEKLFF. This chain joins TRBV4-3 and TRBJ1-4; D perhaps matches TRBD1 (5 bases). There are 16 residues in the CDR3. Trimming left V 0 bases short and J 7 bases short, with 15 bases between. The V gene's germline CDR1 is LGHNA and CDR2 YSLEER.

This chain connects TRBV5-4 to TRBJ1-2, with TRBD1 matching over 12 bases. The CDR3 is 15 amino acids. The germline V gene has CDR1 SGHNT and CDR2 YYREEE (reference sequence). The V and J ends lost 4 bases and 5 bases, in that order; junction bases with no gene match: 6. CDR3 DNA sequence: TGTGCCAGCAGCACGGGACAGGGGGCGTCGTATGGCTACACCTTC. Protein: CASSTGQGASYGYTF. The full variable domain, completed using reference TRBV5-4 and TRBJ1-2, is ETGVTQSPTHLIKTRGQQVTLRCSSQSGHNTVSWYQQALGQGPQFIFQYYREEENGRGNFPPRFSGLQFPNYSSELNVNALELDDSALYLCASSTGQGASYGYTFGSGTRLTVV.

The chain couples TRBV7-2 to TRBJ2-3; D ambiguous. The CDR3 runs 13 residues. V was trimmed by 3 bases and J by 2 bases, leaving 6 bases between them. Germline assignment: CDR1 SGHTA and CDR2 FQGNSA. This CDR3 reads CASSFSFTDTQYF. The CDR3 DNA is TGTGCCAGCAGCTTCAGTTTCACAGATACGCAGTATTTT. Variable domain in full (rest from reference TRBV7-2 and TRBJ2-3): GAGVSQSPSNKVTEKGKDVELRCDPISGHTALYWYRQSLGQGLEFLIYFQGNSAPDKSGLPSDRFSAERTGGSVSTLTIQRTQQEDSAVYLCASSFSFTDTQYFGPGTRLTVL.

In this sample, this clone turned up a few times. The V gene is TRBV29-1, the J gene TRBJ2-1; 14 bases align to TRBD2. J was trimmed by 10 bases and V by 7 bases; bases with no gene match: 6. This CDR3 is 13 amino acids long. CDR1 and CDR2 (germline): SQVTM, ANQGSEA. CDR3 nucleotides: TGCAGCGCCGGGGGACTAGCGGGGGTAGAGCAGTTCTTC. Its translation: CSAGGLAGVEQFF.

This clone was counted between two and nine times. This chain links TRBV5-4 with TRBJ2-1; D possibly corresponds to TRBD2 (6 bases). V was cut by 4 bases and J by 5 bases, with 16 bases left in between. The germline V gene has CDR1 SGHNT and CDR2 YYREEE (reference sequence). This CDR3 region has 15 residues. In DNA, the CDR3 is TGTGCCAGCAGCCCGGGACTCACGGCGAACAATGAGCAGTTCTTC. Translating gives CASSPGLTANNEQFF. Drawing the rest from reference TRBV5-4 and TRBJ2-1, the complete variable domain is ETGVTQSPTHLIKTRGQQVTLRCSSQSGHNTVSWYQQALGQGPQFIFQYYREEENGRGNFPPRFSGLQFPNYSSELNVNALELDDSALYLCASSPGLTANNEQFFGPGTRLTVL.

This chain uses TRBV6-5 with TRBJ2-5; 9 positions agree with TRBD1. The CDR3 totals 14 residues. Germline assignment: CDR1 MNHEY and CDR2 SVGAGI. The V segment lost 6 bases and the J segment 5 bases; nucleotides outside the gene matches: 7. The CDR3: CASSIGTGRETQYF. The CDR3 nucleotides read TGTGCCAGCAGCATTGGGACAGGGAGGGAGACCCAGTACTTC.

The table lists this clone with a few counts. V gene TRBV30 combines with J gene TRBJ1-5; D might be TRBD1 (5 bases). CDR1 and CDR2 from the germline V gene are GTSNPN and SVGIG (reference sequence). Between the trimmed V and J ends, which lost 4 bases and 3 bases, there was a span of 10 bases. There are 13 residues in the CDR3. For the CDR3, the DNA is TGTGCCTGGAATGGGGGTAACAATCAGCCCCAGCATTTT. Translated, it gives CAWNGGNNQPQHF.

The rearrangement uses TRBV7-9 and TRBJ2-7; D perhaps matches TRBD2 (5 bases). Trimming took 5 bases from V and 2 from J, leaving 19 bases between them. Germline loops: CDR1 SEHNR, CDR2 FQNEAQ (reference sequence). This CDR3 has 16 amino acids. CDR3 amino acids: CASSPQGLAGTYEQYF. The CDR3 DNA reads TGTGCCAGCAGCCCCCAAGGGTTGGCGGGCACCTACGAGCAGTACTTC.

The chain recombines TRBV14 with TRBJ1-2; D unclear. CDR1 is SGHDN and CDR2 is FVKESK in the germline V gene. The CDR3 runs to 14 residues. The V and J ends lost 2 bases and 5 bases respectively, with 12 bases between them. CDR3 nucleotides: TGTGCCAGCAGCCAACAGGAGGGCCCTTATGGCTACACCTTC. This sequence encodes CASSQQEGPYGYTF.

The V call is TRBV2, the J call TRBJ2-7, with TRBD1 identical over 9 bases. Germline lookup yields CDR1 SNHLY and CDR2 FYNNEI. The CDR3 is 12 residues long. J lost 5 bases, V lost 5 bases, and 1 base had no gene match. The CDR3 region is CASSRQGDEQYF. Here the CDR3 DNA reads TGTGCCAGCAGTCGACAGGGGGACGAGCAGTACTTC.

The chain is built from TRBV7-2 and TRBJ1-1; 7 nucleotides line up with TRBD1. This CDR3 spans 14 amino acids. V dropped 1 base and J dropped 2; count of bases not matched to a gene: 1. Germline V gene sequence: CDR1 SGHTA, CDR2 FQGNSA. The CDR3 DNA follows: TGTGCCAGCAGCTTAGGGACAGGTAACACTGAAGCTTTCTTT. Translated: CASSLGTGNTEAFF.

The sample holds a few counts of this clone. The chain couples TRBV30 to TRBJ2-1; D uncertain. The germline CDR1 and CDR2 sequences are GTSNPN and SVGIG (reference sequence). Trimming stripped 3 bases from V and 7 bases from J, with 7 bases between. This CDR3 is built from 11 residues. This CDR3 reads CAWRYPNEQFF. CDR3 sequence (DNA): TGTGCCTGGAGGTATCCGAATGAGCAGTTCTTC.

The chain has TRBV14 and TRBJ2-3; D uncertain. Trimming pared 1 base from V and 4 bases from J, leaving 6 bases between. The germline gives CDR1 SGHDN, CDR2 FVKESK. The CDR3 has 13 amino acids. The CDR3 reads CASSQVAADTQYF. In nucleotides, the CDR3 is TGTGCCAGCAGCCAAGTGGCCGCAGATACGCAGTATTTT.

The rearrangement joins TRBV30 to TRBJ2-7, with D uncertain. There are 11 residues in the CDR3. Deletions cut 0 bases from V and 7 bases from J, with 7 bases between. Germline CDR1 is GTSNPN and CDR2 is SVGIG (reference sequence). The chain's CDR3 is CAWSVEGEQYF. The CDR3 nucleotides are TGTGCCTGGAGTGTGGAAGGGGAGCAGTACTTC.